This T cell receptor beta chain was found in a study of control samples from healthy donors and cancer patients. This CDR3 region has 16 residues. The germline gives CDR1 SGHAT, CDR2 FQDESV (reference sequence). With 1 base removed from V and 5 bases from J, the gap between germline ends came to 14 bases. The protocol was immunoSEQ multiplex PCR, while the TCRdb copy is restricted to in-frame clones and leaves out a portion. The table has about 94,000 clones, approximately 90% seen once. The clonotype comes from a woman between 18 and 30 years old in good health. The sequenced material came from blood. This sequence joins TRBV11-1 and TRBJ1-4; D remains unclear. This CDR3 reads CASSLDPSEANEKLFF. The CDR3 DNA follows: TGTGCCAGCAGCTTAGACCCTTCAGAAGCAAATGAAAAACTGTTTTTT.